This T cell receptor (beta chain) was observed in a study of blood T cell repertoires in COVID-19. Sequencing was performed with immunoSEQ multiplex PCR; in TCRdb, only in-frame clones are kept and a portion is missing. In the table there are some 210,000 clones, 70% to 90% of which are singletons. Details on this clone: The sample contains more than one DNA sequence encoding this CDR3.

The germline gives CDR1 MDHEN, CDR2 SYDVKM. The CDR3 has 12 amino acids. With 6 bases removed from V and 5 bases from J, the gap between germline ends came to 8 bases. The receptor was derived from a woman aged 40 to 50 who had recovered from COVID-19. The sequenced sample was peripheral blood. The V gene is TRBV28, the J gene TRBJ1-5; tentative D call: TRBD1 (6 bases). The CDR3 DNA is TGTGCCAGCAGCTGGACAGATCAGCCCCAGCATTTT. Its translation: CASSWTDQPQHF.